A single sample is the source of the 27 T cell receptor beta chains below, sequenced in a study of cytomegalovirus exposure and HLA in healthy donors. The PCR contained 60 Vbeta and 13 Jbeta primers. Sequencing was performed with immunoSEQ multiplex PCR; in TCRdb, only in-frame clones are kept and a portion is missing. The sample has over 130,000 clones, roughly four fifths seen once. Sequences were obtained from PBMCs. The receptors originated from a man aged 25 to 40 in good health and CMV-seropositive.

In nucleotides, the CDR3 is TGTGCCAGCAGCCTCGCCGGGACAGGGTTCACAGATACGCAGTATTTT. Translated: CASSLAGTGFTDTQYF. The chain is built from TRBV11-2 and TRBJ2-3, with 9 nucleotides matching TRBD1. With 5 bases clipped from V and 2 bases from J, the junction kept 8 bases outside the gene matches. In germline, CDR1 is SGHAT, CDR2 FQNNGV. This CDR3 contains 16 residues.

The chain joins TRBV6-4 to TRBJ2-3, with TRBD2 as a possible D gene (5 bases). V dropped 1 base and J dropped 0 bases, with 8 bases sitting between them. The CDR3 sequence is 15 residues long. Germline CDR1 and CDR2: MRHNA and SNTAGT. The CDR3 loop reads CASSDWASSTDTQYF. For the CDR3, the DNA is TGTGCCAGCAGTGACTGGGCTAGCAGCACAGATACGCAGTATTTT.

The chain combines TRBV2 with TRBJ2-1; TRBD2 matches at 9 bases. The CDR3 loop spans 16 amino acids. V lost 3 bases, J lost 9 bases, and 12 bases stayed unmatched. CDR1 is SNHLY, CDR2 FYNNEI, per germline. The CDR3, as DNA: TGTGCCAGCAGTGATCGTGACTTAGCGGGAGTTCTTGAGCAGTTCTTC. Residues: CASSDRDLAGVLEQFF.

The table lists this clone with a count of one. The CDR3: CASGPTSPETQYF. DNA for the CDR3: TGTGCCAGTGGGCCCACCTCGCCGGAGACCCAGTACTTC. The V gene is TRBV28, the J gene TRBJ2-5; D call uncertain. Germline-derived CDR1 and CDR2 are MDHEN and SYDVKM. This CDR3 has 13 residues. Trimming left V 9 bases short and J 5 bases short, with 16 bases between.

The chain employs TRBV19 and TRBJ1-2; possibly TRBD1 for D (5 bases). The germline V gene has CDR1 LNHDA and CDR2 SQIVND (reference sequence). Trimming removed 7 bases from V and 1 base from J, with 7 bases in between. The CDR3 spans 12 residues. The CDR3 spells CASNQGNYGYTF. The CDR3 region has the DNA TGTGCCAGTAATCAGGGTAACTATGGCTACACCTTC.

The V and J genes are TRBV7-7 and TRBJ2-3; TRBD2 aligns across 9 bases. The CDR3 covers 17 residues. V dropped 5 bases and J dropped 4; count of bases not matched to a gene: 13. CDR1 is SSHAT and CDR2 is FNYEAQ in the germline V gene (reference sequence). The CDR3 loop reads CASSPGTEREEADTQYF. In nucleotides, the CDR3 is TGTGCCAGCAGCCCCGGCACGGAGCGGGAGGAGGCAGATACGCAGTATTTT. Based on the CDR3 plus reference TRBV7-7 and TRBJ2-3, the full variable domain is GAGVSQSPRYKVTKRGQDVTLRCDPISSHATLYWYQQALGQGPEFLTYFNYEAQPDKSGLPSDRFSAERPEGSISTLTIQRTEQRDSAMYRCASSPGTEREEADTQYFGPGTRLTVL.

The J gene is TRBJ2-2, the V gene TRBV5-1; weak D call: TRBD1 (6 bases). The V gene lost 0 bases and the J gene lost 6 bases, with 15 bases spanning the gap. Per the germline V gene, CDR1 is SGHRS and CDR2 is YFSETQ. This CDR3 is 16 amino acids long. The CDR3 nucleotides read TGCGCCAGCAGCTTGGGACAGGCCCGGGGCGCCGGGGAGCTGTTTTTT. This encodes CASSLGQARGAGELFF.

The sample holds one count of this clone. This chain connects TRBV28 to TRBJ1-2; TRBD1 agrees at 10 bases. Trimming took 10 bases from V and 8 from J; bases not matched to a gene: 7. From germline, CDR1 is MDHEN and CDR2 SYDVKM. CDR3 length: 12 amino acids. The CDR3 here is CAIPGQGRGYTF. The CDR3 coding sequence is TGTGCCATTCCGGGACAGGGGCGAGGCTACACCTTC.

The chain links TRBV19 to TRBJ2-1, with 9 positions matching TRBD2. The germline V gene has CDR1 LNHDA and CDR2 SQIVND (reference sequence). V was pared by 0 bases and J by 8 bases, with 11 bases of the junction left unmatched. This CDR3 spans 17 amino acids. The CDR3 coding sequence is TGTGCCAGTAGTATAGAAAACCCCGGACTAGCGAAGGATGAGCAGTTCTTC. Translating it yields CASSIENPGLAKDEQFF.

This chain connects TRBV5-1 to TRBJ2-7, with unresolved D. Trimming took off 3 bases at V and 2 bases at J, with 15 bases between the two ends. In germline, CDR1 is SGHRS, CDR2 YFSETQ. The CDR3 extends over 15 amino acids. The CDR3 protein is CASSSYQQRPYEQYF. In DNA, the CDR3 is TGCGCCAGCAGCTCCTACCAACAGAGACCCTACGAGCAGTACTTC.

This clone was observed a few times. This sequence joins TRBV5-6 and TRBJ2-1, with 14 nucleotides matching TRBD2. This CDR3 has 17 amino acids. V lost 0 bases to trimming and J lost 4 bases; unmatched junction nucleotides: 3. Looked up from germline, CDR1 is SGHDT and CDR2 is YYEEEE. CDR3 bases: TGTGCCAGCAGCTTGGAGCGACTAGCGGGGGGGTACAATGAGCAGTTCTTC. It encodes CASSLERLAGGYNEQFF.

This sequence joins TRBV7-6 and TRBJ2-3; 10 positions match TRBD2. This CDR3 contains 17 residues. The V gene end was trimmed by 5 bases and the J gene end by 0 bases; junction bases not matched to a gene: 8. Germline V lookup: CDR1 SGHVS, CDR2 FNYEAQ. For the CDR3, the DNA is TGTGCCAGCAGCCCCAGAGCGGGAGGGCCTAGCACAGATACGCAGTATTTT. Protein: CASSPRAGGPSTDTQYF.

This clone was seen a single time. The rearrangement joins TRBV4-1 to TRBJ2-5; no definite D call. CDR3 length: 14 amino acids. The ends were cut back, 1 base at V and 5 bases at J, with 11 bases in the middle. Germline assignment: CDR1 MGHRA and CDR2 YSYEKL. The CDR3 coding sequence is TGCGCCAGCAGCCAAGGGAGCGCCGGGGAGACCCAGTACTTC. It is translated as CASSQGSAGETQYF.

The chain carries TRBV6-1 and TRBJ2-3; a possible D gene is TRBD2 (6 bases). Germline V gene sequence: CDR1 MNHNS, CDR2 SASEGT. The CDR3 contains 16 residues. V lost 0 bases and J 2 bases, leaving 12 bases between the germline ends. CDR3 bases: TGTGCCAGCAGTGAAGCCCCGGGACTCCCCACAGATACGCAGTATTTT. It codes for CASSEAPGLPTDTQYF.

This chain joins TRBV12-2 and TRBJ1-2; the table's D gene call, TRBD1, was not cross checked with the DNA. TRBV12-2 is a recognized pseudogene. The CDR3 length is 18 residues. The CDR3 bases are TGTGCAAGTCGCTTAAGACAGGGGGCGTTTAGTGAGGATCCTGGCTACACCTTC. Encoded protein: CASRLRQGAFSEDPGYTF.

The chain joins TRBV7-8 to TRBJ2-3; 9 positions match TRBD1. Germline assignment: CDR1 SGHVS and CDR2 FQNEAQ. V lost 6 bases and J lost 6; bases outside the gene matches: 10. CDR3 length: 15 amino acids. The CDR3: CASRDPGQGGDTQYF. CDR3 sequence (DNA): TGTGCCAGCAGGGATCCGGGACAGGGCGGGGATACGCAGTATTTT.

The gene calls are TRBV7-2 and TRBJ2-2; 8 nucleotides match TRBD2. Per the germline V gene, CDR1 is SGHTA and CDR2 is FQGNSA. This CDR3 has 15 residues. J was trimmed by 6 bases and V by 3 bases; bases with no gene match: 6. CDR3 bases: TGTGCCAGCAGCTTTGAAGCGGGAGAGTCCGGGGAGCTGTTTTTT. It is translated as CASSFEAGESGELFF.

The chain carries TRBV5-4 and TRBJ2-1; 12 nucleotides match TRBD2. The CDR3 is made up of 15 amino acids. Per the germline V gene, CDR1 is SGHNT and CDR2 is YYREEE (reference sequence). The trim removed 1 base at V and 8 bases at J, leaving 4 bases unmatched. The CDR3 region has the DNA TGTGCCAGCAGCTTGTCTAGCGGGGGGGCGTATGAGCAGTTCTTC. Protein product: CASSLSSGGAYEQFF. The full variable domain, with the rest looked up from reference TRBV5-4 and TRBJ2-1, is ETGVTQSPTHLIKTRGQQVTLRCSSQSGHNTVSWYQQALGQGPQFIFQYYREEENGRGNFPPRFSGLQFPNYSSELNVNALELDDSALYLCASSLSSGGAYEQFFGPGTRLTVL.

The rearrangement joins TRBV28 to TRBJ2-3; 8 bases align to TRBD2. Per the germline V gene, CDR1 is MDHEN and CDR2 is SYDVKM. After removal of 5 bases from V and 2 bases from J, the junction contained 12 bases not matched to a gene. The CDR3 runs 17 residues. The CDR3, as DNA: TGTGCCAGCAGTCCCCCGTATCGAGCGGGGGTCACAGATACGCAGTATTTT. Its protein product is CASSPPYRAGVTDTQYF.

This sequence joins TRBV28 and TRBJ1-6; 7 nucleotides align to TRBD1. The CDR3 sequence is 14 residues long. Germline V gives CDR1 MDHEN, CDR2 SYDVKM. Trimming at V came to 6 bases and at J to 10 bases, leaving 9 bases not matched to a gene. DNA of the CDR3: TGTGCCAGCAGGACCGACAGGGTGGAATCACCCCTCCACTTT. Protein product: CASRTDRVESPLHF.

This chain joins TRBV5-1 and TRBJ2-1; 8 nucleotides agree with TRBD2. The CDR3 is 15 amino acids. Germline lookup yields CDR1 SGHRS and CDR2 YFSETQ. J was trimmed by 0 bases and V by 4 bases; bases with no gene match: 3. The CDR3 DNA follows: TGCGCCAGCAGCCTTGGACTAGCCTCCTACAATGAGCAGTTCTTC. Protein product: CASSLGLASYNEQFF.

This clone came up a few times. For the CDR3, the DNA is TGTGCCAGCTCTACCTACGAACAGGGACCGGCCAACACCGGGGAGCTGTTTTTT. This translates into CASSTYEQGPANTGELFF. The chain is built from TRBV18 and TRBJ2-2; maybe TRBD1 (6 bases). The CDR3 totals 18 residues. V was shortened by 6 bases and J by 2 bases, with 22 bases between the two germline ends. Germline V lookup: CDR1 KGHSH, CDR2 LQKENI.

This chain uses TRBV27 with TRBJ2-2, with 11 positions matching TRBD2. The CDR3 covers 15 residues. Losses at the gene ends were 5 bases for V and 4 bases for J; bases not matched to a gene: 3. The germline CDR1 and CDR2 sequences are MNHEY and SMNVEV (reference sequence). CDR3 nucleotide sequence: TGTGCCAGCAGTATTACTAGCGGGGGCACCGGGGAGCTGTTTTTT. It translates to CASSITSGGTGELFF.

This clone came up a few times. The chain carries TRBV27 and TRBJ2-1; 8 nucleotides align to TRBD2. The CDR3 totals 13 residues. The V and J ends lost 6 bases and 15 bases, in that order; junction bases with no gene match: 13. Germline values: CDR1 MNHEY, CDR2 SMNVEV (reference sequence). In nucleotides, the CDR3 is TGTGCCAGCAGCCTTTCGGGCGGGAGGACACCGTTCTTC. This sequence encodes CASSLSGGRTPFF.

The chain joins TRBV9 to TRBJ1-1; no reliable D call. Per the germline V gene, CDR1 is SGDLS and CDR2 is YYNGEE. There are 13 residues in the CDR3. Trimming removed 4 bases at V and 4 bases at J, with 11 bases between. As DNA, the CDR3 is TGTGCCAGCAGCCTCCTCCCGGGCACTGAAGCTTTCTTT. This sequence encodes CASSLLPGTEAFF.

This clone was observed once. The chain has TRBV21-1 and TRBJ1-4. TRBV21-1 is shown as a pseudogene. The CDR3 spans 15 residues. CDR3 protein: CAPSREGGRREKLFF. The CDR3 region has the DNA TGTGCCCCGAGTCGGGAAGGTGGGAGGCGGGAAAAACTGTTTTTT.

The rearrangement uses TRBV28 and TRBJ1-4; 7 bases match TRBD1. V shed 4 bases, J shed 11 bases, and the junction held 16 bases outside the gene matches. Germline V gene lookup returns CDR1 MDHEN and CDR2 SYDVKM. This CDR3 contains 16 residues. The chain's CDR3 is CASSSQNRGPGVKLFF. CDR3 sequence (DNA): TGTGCCAGCAGTTCCCAAAACAGGGGCCCCGGGGTGAAACTGTTTTTT.